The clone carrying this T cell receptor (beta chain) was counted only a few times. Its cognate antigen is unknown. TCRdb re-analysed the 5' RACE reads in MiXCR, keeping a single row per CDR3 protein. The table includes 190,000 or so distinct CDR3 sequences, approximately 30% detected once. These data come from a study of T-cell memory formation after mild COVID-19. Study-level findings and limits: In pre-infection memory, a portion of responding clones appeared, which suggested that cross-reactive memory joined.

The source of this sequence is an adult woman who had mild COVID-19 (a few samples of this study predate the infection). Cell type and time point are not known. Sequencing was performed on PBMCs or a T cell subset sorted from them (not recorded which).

The CDR3 DNA reads TGTGCCAGCAGCTCCCCGTCGGCTAGCGGGAGACCCTACGAGCAGTACTTC. It encodes CASSSPSASGRPYEQYF. V is TRBV6-6 and J is TRBJ2-7, with 10 bases identical to TRBD2. Germline V gene lookup returns CDR1 MNHNY and CDR2 SVGAGI (reference sequence). This CDR3 is 17 amino acids long. Trimming at V came to 6 bases and at J to 2 bases, leaving 13 bases not matched to a gene.